This T cell receptor beta chain is drawn from a study of identical twins. Study observations and caveats: Memory repertoires lacked the insertion deficit that abundant cord blood beta clonotypes showed. Models predicted too little out-of-frame TCR alpha sharing in monozygotic twins. Findings depended on cross-sectional statistics rather than tracking the same donors.

There are a few counts of this clonotype. Its target is unknown. The CDR3 spans 13 residues. The V end was cut by 0 bases, the J end by 7 bases, with 9 bases between. Germline CDR1 is SQVTM and CDR2 is ANQGSEA. Each cDNA held unique molecular identifiers, and template switching gave it a universal primer site. MiXCR, applied by TCRdb to the 5' RACE reads, yields one record per CDR3 protein. The sample shows hundreds of thousands of distinct CDR3 sequences, less than 7% of them seen only once. J is TRBJ2-2 and V is TRBV29-1; D gene ambiguous. The sequenced sample was naive T cells sorted from blood. This TCR was sampled from a man aged 18 to 29 in good health. CDR3: CSVEDILGGELFF. CDR3 in DNA: TGCAGCGTTGAAGATATCCTAGGCGGGGAGCTGTTTTTT.